One sample yielded the 20 T cell receptor beta chains listed below, sequenced in a study of blood T cell repertoires in COVID-19. Sequencing used immunoSEQ multiplex PCR; TCRdb keeps in-frame clones, though not all of them. The repertoire holds about 270,000 clones, with around nine tenths as singletons. The source material was peripheral blood. These receptors were taken from a man aged 35-49 years with active or convalescent COVID-19.

The V gene is TRBV19, the J gene TRBJ2-1; the D gene is possibly TRBD1 (6 bases). The CDR3 length is 16 residues. Between the trimmed V and J ends, which lost 4 bases and 0 bases, there was a span of 13 bases. Germline lookup yields CDR1 LNHDA and CDR2 SQIVND (reference sequence). The CDR3 region has the DNA TGTGCCAGTAGTAGGACAGCGATGAGCTCCTACAATGAGCAGTTCTTC. Amino acids: CASSRTAMSSYNEQFF.

V and J are TRBV5-1 and TRBJ2-2; 7 bases line up with TRBD1. CDR1 is SGHRS, CDR2 YFSETQ, per germline. This CDR3 contains 16 residues. V shed 4 bases, J shed 2 bases, and the junction held 8 bases outside the gene matches. CDR3 in DNA: TGCGCCAGCAGCACCGGACAGGCCTTTAACACCGGGGAGCTGTTTTTT. Translated: CASSTGQAFNTGELFF. The entire variable domain, with the rest obtained from reference TRBV5-1 and TRBJ2-2, is as follows: KAGVTQTPRYLIKTRGQQVTLSCSPISGHRSVSWYQQTPGQGLQFLFEYFSETQRNKGNFPGRFSGRQFSNSRSEMNVSTLELGDSALYLCASSTGQAFNTGELFFGEGSRLTVL.

J is TRBJ2-7 and V is TRBV5-1; a weak D match, TRBD2 (6 bases). V shed 0 bases and J shed 13 bases, with 20 bases lying between them. From germline, CDR1 is SGHRS and CDR2 YFSETQ. This CDR3 spans 14 amino acids. The CDR3 DNA follows: TGCGCCAGCAGCTTGGACGTAGGGCGGGGCCCTTTTTACTTC. It is translated as CASSLDVGRGPFYF.

The V call is TRBV29-1, the J call TRBJ2-3; TRBD2 might be the D (6 bases). This CDR3 comprises 15 residues. The V gene's germline CDR1 is SQVTM and CDR2 ANQGSEA. V lost 2 bases, J lost 2 bases, and 14 bases lay in between. CDR3 loop: CSVEIGGKVTDTQYF. The CDR3 nucleotides read TGCAGCGTTGAAATAGGCGGGAAGGTCACAGATACGCAGTATTTT.

The V call is TRBV10-2, the J call TRBJ2-3; D may be TRBD2 (5 bases). Deletions cut 3 bases from V and 3 bases from J, with 10 bases between. The germline V gene has CDR1 WSHSY and CDR2 SAAADI. The CDR3 covers 14 residues. For the CDR3, the DNA is TGCGCCAGCAGTGATCCTAGCAGGACAGATACGCAGTATTTT. Translation: CASSDPSRTDTQYF.

This clone has a single count. V usage is TRBV5-5 and J usage is TRBJ2-4, with 8 positions matching TRBD2. Looked up from germline, CDR1 is SGHKS and CDR2 is YYEKEE (reference sequence). The length of the CDR3 is 17 residues. The ends lost 5 bases at V and 1 base at J; junction bases unmatched: 11. CDR3 region: CASRGREGGGAKNIQYF. The DNA for the CDR3 is TGTGCCAGCAGGGGACGGGAGGGAGGAGGGGCCAAAAACATTCAGTACTTC.

This chain links TRBV28 with TRBJ2-7; 8 nucleotides align to TRBD1. The V gene end was trimmed by 5 bases and the J gene end by 5 bases; junction bases not matched to a gene: 8. Germline V CDR1 and CDR2: MDHEN, SYDVKM. This CDR3 spans 14 amino acids. This chain's CDR3 is CASSVRQGTHEQYF. The CDR3 DNA follows: TGTGCCAGCAGTGTCCGACAGGGGACCCACGAGCAGTACTTC.

This chain connects TRBV19 to TRBJ1-4, with D perhaps matching TRBD1 (6 bases). Germline values: CDR1 LNHDA, CDR2 SQIVND (reference sequence). This CDR3 contains 15 residues. The V gene lost 7 bases and the J gene lost 0 bases, with 12 bases spanning the gap. The CDR3, as DNA: TGTGCCAGTATGGAAGGGGGAACAACTAATGAAAAACTGTTTTTT. Translated: CASMEGGTTNEKLFF.

The chain is built from TRBV5-1 and TRBJ2-7; 9 bases align to TRBD1. This CDR3 region has 11 residues. Germline lookup yields CDR1 SGHRS and CDR2 YFSETQ. V trimming: 7 bases; J trimming: 6 bases; junction bases outside the gene matches: 2. The CDR3, as DNA: TGCGCCAGCGAGGGACAGGGCGAGCAGTACTTC. This translates into CASEGQGEQYF. The entire variable domain, with the rest obtained from reference TRBV5-1 and TRBJ2-7, is as follows: KAGVTQTPRYLIKTRGQQVTLSCSPISGHRSVSWYQQTPGQGLQFLFEYFSETQRNKGNFPGRFSGRQFSNSRSEMNVSTLELGDSALYLCASEGQGEQYFGPGTRLTVT.

This chain uses TRBV11-2 with TRBJ1-1, with D maybe TRBD1 (6 bases). CDR1 is SGHAT and CDR2 is FQNNGV in the germline V gene. V gave up 2 bases and J gave up 6 bases, with 13 bases separating them. CDR3 length equals 14 residues. DNA for the CDR3: TGTGCCAGCAGCTTATGGGGGCGAACGCCTGAAGCTTTCTTT. It yields the protein CASSLWGRTPEAFF.

Only a few counts were recorded for this clone. The chain recombines TRBV29-1 with TRBJ1-1, with TRBD1 identical over 7 bases. Germline lookup yields CDR1 SQVTM and CDR2 ANQGSEA. This CDR3 has 16 residues. V lost 5 bases, J lost 1 base, and 13 bases stayed unmatched. The CDR3 region has the DNA TGCAGCGTTTCAGGGGGACCCAGGGTGGGGAACACTGAAGCTTTCTTT. Translation gives CSVSGGPRVGNTEAFF. Full variable domain (rest looked up from reference TRBV29-1 and TRBJ1-1): SAVISQKPSRDICQRGTSLTIQCQVDSQVTMMFWYRQQPGQSLTLIATANQGSEATYESGFVIDKFPISRPNLTFSTLTVSNMSPEDSSIYLCSVSGGPRVGNTEAFFGQGTRLTVV.

This sequence joins TRBV3-1 (or the pseudogene TRBV3-2) and TRBJ1-2; 7 bases map to TRBD1. Germline V gene lookup returns CDR1 LGHDT and CDR2 YNNKEL (reference sequence). CDR3 length: 14 residues. V lost 3 bases, J lost 5 bases, and 6 bases stayed unmatched. The chain's CDR3 is CASSQATGDYGYTF. CDR3 coding DNA: TGTGCCAGCAGCCAGGCCACAGGGGATTATGGCTACACCTTC.

The chain carries TRBV21-1 and TRBJ1-4; the listed D gene, TRBD1, was not tested against the DNA. TRBV21-1 is a known pseudogene. The CDR3 totals 13 residues. CDR3 nucleotide sequence: TGTGCCAGACTGGACAGGGCGAATGAAAAACTGTTTTTT. Encoded protein: CARLDRANEKLFF.

J is TRBJ1-5 and V is TRBV19, with D uncertain. Trimming left V 7 bases short and J 1 base short, with 17 bases between. Germline CDR1 and CDR2: LNHDA and SQIVND (reference sequence). CDR3 length: 16 amino acids. CDR3 bases: TGTGCCAGTAACCCCCTCGGACTGTACAGCAATCAGCCCCAGCATTTT. This codes for CASNPLGLYSNQPQHF.

The chain is built from TRBV3-1 (or the pseudogene TRBV3-2) and TRBJ2-5; D possibly corresponds to TRBD2 (5 bases). There are 16 residues in the CDR3. With 0 bases removed from V and 4 bases from J, the gap between germline ends came to 15 bases. CDR1 is LGHDT and CDR2 is YNNKEL in the germline V gene (reference sequence). Here the CDR3 DNA reads TGTGCCAGCAGCCAAGATGTTAGCGTTGGGTTAGAGACCCAGTACTTC. This gives the protein CASSQDVSVGLETQYF.

The chain joins TRBV6-5 to TRBJ1-4; 9 bases are a match to TRBD1. Per germline, CDR1 MNHEY and CDR2 SVGAGI. This CDR3 is 15 amino acids long. V lost 7 bases to trimming and J lost 13 bases; unmatched junction nucleotides: 16. This chain's CDR3 is CASNLQTGGKGGLFF. CDR3 in DNA: TGTGCCAGCAACCTCCAAACAGGGGGCAAAGGCGGACTGTTTTTT.

The chain carries TRBV5-1 and TRBJ2-6, with D possibly being TRBD1 (5 bases). The V end lost 1 base, the J end lost 4 bases, and 15 bases lay between the germline ends. Germline CDR1 and CDR2: SGHRS and YFSETQ. The CDR3 consists of 17 residues. CDR3 in amino acids: CASSLSGALPGANVLTF. The CDR3 nucleotides read TGCGCCAGCAGCTTGAGTGGGGCCCTCCCAGGGGCCAACGTCCTGACTTTC.

The J gene is TRBJ2-3, the V gene TRBV11-2; no reliable D call. Trimming stripped 0 bases from V and 4 bases from J, with 5 bases between. Germline V gives CDR1 SGHAT, CDR2 FQNNGV. The CDR3 contains 13 residues. The CDR3 spells CASSLDLADTQYF. The DNA of the CDR3 is TGTGCCAGCAGCTTAGATTTAGCAGATACGCAGTATTTT.

The chain combines TRBV25-1 with TRBJ2-5; 7 bases agree with TRBD2. Losses at the gene ends were 7 bases for V and 3 bases for J; bases not matched to a gene: 14. The CDR3 has 16 amino acids. Germline CDR1 MGHDK, CDR2 SYGVNS. CDR3 region: CASTPKGGGSEETQYF. The CDR3 DNA sequence: TGTGCCAGCACTCCCAAAGGAGGCGGGAGCGAAGAGACCCAGTACTTC.

This clone was seen more than once but under ten times. The rearrangement joins TRBV18 to TRBJ1-6; no definite D call. Trimming shortened V by 5 bases and J by 9 bases, and 17 bases separated the two germline ends. The CDR3 spans 15 residues. Germline V gene lookup returns CDR1 KGHSH and CDR2 LQKENI. CDR3 residues: CASSSPPGNGSPLHF. The CDR3 nucleotides are TGTGCCAGCTCATCCCCCCCCGGTAATGGTTCACCCCTCCACTTT. The full variable domain, completed using reference TRBV18 and TRBJ1-6, is NAGVMQNPRHLVRRRGQEARLRCSPMKGHSHVYWYRQLPEEGLKFMVYLQKENIIDESGMPKERFSAEFPKEGPSILRIQQVVRGDSAAYFCASSSPPGNGSPLHFGNGTRLTVT.